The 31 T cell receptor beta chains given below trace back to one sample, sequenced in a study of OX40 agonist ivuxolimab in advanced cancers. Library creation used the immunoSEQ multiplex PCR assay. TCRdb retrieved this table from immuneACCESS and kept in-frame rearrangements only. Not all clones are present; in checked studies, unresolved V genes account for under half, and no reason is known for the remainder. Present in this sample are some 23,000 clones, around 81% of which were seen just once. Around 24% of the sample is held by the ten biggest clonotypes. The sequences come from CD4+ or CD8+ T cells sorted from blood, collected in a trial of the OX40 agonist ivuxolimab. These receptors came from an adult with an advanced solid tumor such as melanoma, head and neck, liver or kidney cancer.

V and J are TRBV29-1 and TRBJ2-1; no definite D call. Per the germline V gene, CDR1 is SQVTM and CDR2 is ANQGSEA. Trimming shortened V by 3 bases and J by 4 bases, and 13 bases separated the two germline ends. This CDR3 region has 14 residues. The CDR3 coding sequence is TGCAGCGTTGAGGGTGAGGAGTTATACAATGAGCAGTTCTTC. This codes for CSVEGEELYNEQFF.

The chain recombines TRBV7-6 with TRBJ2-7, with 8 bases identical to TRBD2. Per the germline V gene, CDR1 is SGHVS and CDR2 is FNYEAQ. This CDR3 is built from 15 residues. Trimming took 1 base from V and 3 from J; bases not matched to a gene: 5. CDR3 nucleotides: TGTGCCAGCAGCTTAGGAGCGGGGGAGTTCTACGAGCAGTACTTC. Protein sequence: CASSLGAGEFYEQYF.

This CDR3 is CASSHKEQGNYGVNTEAFF. The CDR3 nucleotides are TGTGCCAGCAGCCACAAAGAACAGGGTAATTATGGGGTGAACACTGAAGCTTTCTTT. V usage is TRBV5-4 and J usage is TRBJ1-1, with D possibly being TRBD1 (6 bases). V lost 4 bases to trimming and J lost 0 bases, with 25 bases between them. The CDR3 runs 19 residues. The germline V gene encodes CDR1 SGHNT and CDR2 YYREEE (reference sequence).

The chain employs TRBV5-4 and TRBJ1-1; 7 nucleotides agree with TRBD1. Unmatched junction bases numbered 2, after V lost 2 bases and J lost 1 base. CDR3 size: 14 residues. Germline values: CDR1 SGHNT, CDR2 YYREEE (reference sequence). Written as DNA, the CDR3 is TGTGCCAGCAGCTTCCGGGACAGGAACACTGAAGCTTTCTTT. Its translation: CASSFRDRNTEAFF.

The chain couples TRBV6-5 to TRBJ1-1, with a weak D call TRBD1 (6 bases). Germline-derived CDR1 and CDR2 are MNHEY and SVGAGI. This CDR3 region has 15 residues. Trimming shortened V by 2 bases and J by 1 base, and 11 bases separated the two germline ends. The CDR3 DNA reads TGTGCCAGCAGTTACCTACAGGGCAGGAACACTGAAGCTTTCTTT. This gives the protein CASSYLQGRNTEAFF.

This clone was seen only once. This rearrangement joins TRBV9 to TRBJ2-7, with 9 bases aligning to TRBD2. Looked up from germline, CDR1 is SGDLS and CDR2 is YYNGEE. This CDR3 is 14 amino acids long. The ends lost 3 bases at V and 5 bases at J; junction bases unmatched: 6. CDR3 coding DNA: TGTGCCAGCAGCGCGAGCGGGAGGAATGACGAGCAGTACTTC. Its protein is CASSASGRNDEQYF.

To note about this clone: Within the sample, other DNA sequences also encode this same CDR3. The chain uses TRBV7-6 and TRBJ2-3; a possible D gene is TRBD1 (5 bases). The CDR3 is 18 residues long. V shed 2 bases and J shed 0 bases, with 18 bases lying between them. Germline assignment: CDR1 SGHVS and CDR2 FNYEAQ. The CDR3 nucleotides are TGTGCCAGCAGCTTATTTGTACGCTCGCCAGGGAGCACAGATACGCAGTATTTT. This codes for CASSLFVRSPGSTDTQYF.

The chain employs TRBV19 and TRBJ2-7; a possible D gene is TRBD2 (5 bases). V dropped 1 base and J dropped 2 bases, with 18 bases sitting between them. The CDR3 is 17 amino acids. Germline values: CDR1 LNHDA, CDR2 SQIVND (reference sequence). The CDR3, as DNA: TGTGCCAGTAGTATAGTGGCGACGGCAGAACTAGCCTACGAGCAGTACTTC. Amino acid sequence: CASSIVATAELAYEQYF.

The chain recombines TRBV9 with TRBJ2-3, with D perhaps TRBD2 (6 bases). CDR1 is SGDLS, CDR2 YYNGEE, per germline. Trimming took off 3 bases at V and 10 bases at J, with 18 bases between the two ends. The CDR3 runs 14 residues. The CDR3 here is CASSASGGGLSQYF. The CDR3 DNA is TGTGCCAGCAGCGCTAGTGGAGGAGGACTATCGCAGTATTTT.

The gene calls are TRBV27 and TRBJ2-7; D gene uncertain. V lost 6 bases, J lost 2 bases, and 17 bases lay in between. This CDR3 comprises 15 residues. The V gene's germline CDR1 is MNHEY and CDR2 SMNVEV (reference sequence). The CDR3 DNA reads TGTGCCAGCAGGCCAGAACCCGGTACCCCCTACGAGCAGTACTTC. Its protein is CASRPEPGTPYEQYF.

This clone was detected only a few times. The CDR3, as DNA: TGTGCCAGCAGCCCAGGGGGCGCCTCACCCCTCCACTTT. Its protein product is CASSPGGASPLHF. The genes are TRBV14 and TRBJ1-6; 8 positions agree with TRBD1. CDR1 and CDR2 from the germline V gene are SGHDN and FVKESK. The CDR3 spans 13 residues. The V gene end was trimmed by 4 bases and the J gene end by 10 bases; junction bases not matched to a gene: 3.

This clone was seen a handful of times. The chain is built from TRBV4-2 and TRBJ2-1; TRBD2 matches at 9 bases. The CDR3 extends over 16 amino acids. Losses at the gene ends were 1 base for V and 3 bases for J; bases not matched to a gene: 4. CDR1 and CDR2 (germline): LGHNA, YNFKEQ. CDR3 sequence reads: CASSQVTSGLYNEQFF. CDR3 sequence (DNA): TGTGCCAGCAGCCAAGTGACTAGCGGACTCTACAATGAGCAGTTCTTC.

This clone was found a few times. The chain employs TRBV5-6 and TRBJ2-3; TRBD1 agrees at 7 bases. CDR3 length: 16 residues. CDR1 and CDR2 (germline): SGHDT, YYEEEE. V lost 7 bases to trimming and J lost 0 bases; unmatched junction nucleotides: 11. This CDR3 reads CASGAFGTASTDTQYF. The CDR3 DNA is TGTGCCAGCGGGGCCTTCGGGACAGCTAGCACAGATACGCAGTATTTT.

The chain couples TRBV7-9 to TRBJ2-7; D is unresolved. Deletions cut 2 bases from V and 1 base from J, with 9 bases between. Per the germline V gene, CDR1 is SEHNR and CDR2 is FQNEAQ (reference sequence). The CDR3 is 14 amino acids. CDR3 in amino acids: CASSLYGPSYEQYF. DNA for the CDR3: TGTGCCAGCAGCTTATACGGGCCTTCCTACGAGCAGTACTTC.

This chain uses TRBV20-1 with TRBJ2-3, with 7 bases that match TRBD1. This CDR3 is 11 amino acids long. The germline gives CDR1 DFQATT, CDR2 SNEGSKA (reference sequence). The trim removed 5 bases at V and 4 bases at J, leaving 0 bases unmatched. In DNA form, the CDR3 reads TGCAGTGCTCAGGGGGCAGATACGCAGTATTTT. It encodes CSAQGADTQYF.

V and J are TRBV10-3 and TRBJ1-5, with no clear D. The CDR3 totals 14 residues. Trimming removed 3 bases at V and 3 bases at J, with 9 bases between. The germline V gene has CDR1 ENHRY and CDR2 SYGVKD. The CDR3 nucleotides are TGTGCCATCAGTGATTATGATGCCAATCAGCCCCAGCATTTT. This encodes CAISDYDANQPQHF.

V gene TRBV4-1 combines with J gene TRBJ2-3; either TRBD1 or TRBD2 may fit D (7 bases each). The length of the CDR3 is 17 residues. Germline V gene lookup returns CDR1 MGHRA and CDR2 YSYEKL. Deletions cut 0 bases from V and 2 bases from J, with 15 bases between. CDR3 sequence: CASSQDQGGVNTDTQYF. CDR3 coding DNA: TGCGCCAGCAGCCAAGACCAGGGGGGGGTTAACACAGATACGCAGTATTTT.

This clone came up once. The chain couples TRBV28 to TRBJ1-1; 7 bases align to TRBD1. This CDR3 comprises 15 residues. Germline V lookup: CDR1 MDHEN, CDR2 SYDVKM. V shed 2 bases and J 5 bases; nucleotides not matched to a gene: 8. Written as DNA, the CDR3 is TGTGCCAGCAGTTTAGCCTCGACAGGGTTGACTGAAGCTTTCTTT. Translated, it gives CASSLASTGLTEAFF.

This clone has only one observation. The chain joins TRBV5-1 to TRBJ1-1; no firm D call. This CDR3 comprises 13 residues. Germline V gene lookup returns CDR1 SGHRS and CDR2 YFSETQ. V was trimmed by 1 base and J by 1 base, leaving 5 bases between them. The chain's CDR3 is CASSLIPNTEAFF. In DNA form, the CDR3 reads TGCGCCAGCAGCTTGATCCCGAACACTGAAGCTTTCTTT. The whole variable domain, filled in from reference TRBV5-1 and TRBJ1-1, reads KAGVTQTPRYLIKTRGQQVTLSCSPISGHRSVSWYQQTPGQGLQFLFEYFSETQRNKGNFPGRFSGRQFSNSRSEMNVSTLELGDSALYLCASSLIPNTEAFFGQGTRLTVV.

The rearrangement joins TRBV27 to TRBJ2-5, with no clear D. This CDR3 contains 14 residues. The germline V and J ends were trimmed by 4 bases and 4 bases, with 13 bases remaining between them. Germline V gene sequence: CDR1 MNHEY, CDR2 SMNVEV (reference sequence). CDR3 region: CASSYLGRGETQYF. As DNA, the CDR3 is TGTGCCAGCAGTTACCTAGGGCGCGGAGAGACCCAGTACTTC.

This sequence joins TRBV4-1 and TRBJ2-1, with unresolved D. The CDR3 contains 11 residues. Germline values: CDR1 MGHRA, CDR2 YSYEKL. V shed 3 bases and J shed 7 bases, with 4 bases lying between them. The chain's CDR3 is CASSQGNEQFF. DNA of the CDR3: TGCGCCAGCAGCCAGGGGAATGAGCAGTTCTTC.

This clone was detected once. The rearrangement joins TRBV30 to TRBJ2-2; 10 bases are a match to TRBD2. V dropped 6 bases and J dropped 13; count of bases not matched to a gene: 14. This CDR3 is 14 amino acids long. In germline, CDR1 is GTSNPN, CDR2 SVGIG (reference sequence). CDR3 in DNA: TGTGCCTGCGAAGCGGGAGGGTCCTTTACAGGGCTGTTTTTT. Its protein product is CACEAGGSFTGLFF.

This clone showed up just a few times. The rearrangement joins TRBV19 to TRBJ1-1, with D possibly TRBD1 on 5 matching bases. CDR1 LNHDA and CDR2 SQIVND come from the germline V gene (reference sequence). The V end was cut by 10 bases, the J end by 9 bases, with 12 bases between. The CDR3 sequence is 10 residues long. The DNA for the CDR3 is TGTGCCACTTCCGGGGGTAAAGCTTTCTTT. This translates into CATSGGKAFF.

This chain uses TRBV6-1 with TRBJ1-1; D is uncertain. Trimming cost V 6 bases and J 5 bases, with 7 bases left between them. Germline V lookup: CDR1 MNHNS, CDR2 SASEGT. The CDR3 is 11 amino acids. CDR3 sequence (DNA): TGTGCCAGCAGAGTTGGGACTGAAGCTTTCTTT. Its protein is CASRVGTEAFF.

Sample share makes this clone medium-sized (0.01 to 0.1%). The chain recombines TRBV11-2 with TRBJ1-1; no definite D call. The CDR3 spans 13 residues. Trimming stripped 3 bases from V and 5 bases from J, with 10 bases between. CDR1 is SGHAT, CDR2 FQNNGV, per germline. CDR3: CASSLGLGTEAFF. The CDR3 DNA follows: TGTGCCAGCAGCTTGGGATTGGGAACTGAAGCTTTCTTT.

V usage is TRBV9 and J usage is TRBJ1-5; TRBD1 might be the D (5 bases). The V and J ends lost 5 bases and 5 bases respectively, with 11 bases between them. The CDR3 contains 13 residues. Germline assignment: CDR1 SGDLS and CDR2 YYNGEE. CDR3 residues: CASSPLGDQPQHF. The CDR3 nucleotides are TGTGCCAGCAGTCCCCTAGGGGATCAGCCCCAGCATTTT.

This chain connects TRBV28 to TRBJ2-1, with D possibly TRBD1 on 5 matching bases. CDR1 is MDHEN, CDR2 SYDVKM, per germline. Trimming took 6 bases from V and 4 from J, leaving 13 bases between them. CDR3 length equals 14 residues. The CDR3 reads CASRDRTNYNEQFF. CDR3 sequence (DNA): TGTGCCAGCAGGGACCGGACAAATTACAATGAGCAGTTCTTC.

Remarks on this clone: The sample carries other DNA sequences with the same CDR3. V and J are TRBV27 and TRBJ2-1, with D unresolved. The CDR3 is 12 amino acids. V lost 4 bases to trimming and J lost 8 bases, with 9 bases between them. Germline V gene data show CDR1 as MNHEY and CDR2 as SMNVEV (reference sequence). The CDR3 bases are TGTGCCAGCAGTTCCTTGCCCGATGAGCAGTTCTTC. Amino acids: CASSSLPDEQFF.

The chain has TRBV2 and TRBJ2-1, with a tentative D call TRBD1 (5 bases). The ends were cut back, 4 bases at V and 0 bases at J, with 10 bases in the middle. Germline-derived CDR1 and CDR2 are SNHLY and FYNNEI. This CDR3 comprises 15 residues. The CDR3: CASSVDMSSYNEQFF. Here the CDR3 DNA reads TGTGCCAGCAGTGTGGACATGAGCTCCTACAATGAGCAGTTCTTC.

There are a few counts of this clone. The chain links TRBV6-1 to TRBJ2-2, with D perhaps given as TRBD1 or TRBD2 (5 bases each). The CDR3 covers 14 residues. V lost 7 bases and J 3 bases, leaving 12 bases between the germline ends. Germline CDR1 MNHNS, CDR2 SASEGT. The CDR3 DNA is TGTGCCAGCATGGGCAGGGAGTACACCGGGGAGCTGTTTTTT. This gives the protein CASMGREYTGELFF.

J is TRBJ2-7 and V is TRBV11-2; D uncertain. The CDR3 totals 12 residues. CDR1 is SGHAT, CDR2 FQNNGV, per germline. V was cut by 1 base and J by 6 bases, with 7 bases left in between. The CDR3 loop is CASSLASVEQYF. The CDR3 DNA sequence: TGTGCCAGCAGCTTAGCGAGTGTCGAGCAGTACTTC.